Listed here are 21 T cell receptor beta chains from one sample, sequenced in a study of CD8 T cells in ankylosing spondylitis. Using its own MiXCR run on the 5' RACE reads, TCRdb lists one record per CDR3 protein. The sample consists of about 160,000 distinct CDR3 sequences, around 20% of them appearing once. Sequencing was carried out using blood, either unsorted or a sorted T cell fraction (not recorded which). The receptors here all came from a male donor with ankylosing spondylitis or in good health (not recorded which).

Ten or more counts support this clonotype. The V gene is TRBV6-5, the J gene TRBJ1-4, with 9 nucleotides matching TRBD1. From germline, CDR1 is MNHEY and CDR2 SVGAGI. The CDR3 consists of 15 residues. The V and J ends lost 5 bases and 4 bases, in that order; junction bases with no gene match: 5. The CDR3 sequence: CASSNRGLINEKLFF. The CDR3 bases are TGTGCCAGCAGTAACAGGGGGCTCATTAATGAAAAACTGTTTTTT.

This clonotype was observed at least ten times. The chain recombines TRBV29-1 with TRBJ2-7; D is unresolved. The CDR3 sequence is 13 residues long. In germline, CDR1 is SQVTM, CDR2 ANQGSEA. Trimming removed 7 bases from V and 0 bases from J, with 13 bases in between. The CDR3 region has the DNA TGCAGCGGCCTAATGACGGACTCCTACGAGCAGTACTTC. Amino acids: CSGLMTDSYEQYF.

This clonotype was counted a few times. The chain has TRBV12-3 or TRBV12-4 and TRBJ2-7; D is unclear. V was trimmed by 0 bases and J by 3 bases, leaving 6 bases between them. The CDR3 extends over 13 amino acids. CDR3 region: CASSLAYYYEQYF. The CDR3 DNA follows: TGTGCCAGCAGTTTAGCTTACTACTACGAGCAGTACTTC.

The chain is built from TRBV20-1 and TRBJ1-6; D remains unclear. Looked up from germline, CDR1 is DFQATT and CDR2 is SNEGSKA (reference sequence). The V and J ends lost 0 bases and 3 bases respectively, with 15 bases between them. CDR3 length equals 17 residues. The CDR3 loop reads CSARELETSSYNSPLHF. The CDR3 DNA is TGCAGTGCTAGAGAATTGGAAACCTCCAGCTATAATTCACCCCTCCACTTT.

This clonotype was recorded many times. This chain connects TRBV1 to TRBJ2-5. TRBV1 is a recognized pseudogene. The CDR3 runs to 14 residues. The CDR3: CTSSQDPGGETQYF. In DNA form, the CDR3 reads TGCACCAGCAGCCAAGATCCTGGCGGGGAGACCCAGTACTTC.

This clonotype has ten or more counts. The chain has TRBV12-3 or TRBV12-4 and TRBJ1-1; no reliable D call. CDR3 size: 15 residues. Trimming took off 6 bases at V and 4 bases at J, with 18 bases between the two ends. Written as DNA, the CDR3 is TGTGCCAGCAGCCCCCTCGGGTTCCTCGGCACTGAAGCTTTCTTT. Translating gives CASSPLGFLGTEAFF.

This clonotype came up many times. The rearrangement links TRBV11-1 to TRBJ2-7; 11 bases agree with TRBD2. The CDR3 is made up of 16 amino acids. Germline V gene lookup returns CDR1 SGHAT and CDR2 FQDESV (reference sequence). Trimming removed 2 bases from V and 2 bases from J; junction bases left unmatched: 5. Here the CDR3 reads CASSLIPGLAAYEQYF. The CDR3 region has the DNA TGTGCCAGCAGCTTAATTCCGGGACTAGCGGCCTACGAGCAGTACTTC.

This clonotype was counted only a few times. The rearrangement links TRBV3-1 to TRBJ2-2; TRBD2 matches 7 bases. This CDR3 is 15 amino acids long. Per the germline V gene, CDR1 is LGHDT and CDR2 is YNNKEL (reference sequence). V trimming: 1 base; J trimming: 6 bases; junction bases outside the gene matches: 5. The CDR3, as DNA: TGTGCCAGCAGCCAAGTGGCGGGAGTAGCCGGGGAGCTGTTTTTT. It translates to CASSQVAGVAGELFF.

This clonotype occurred a few times. This chain links TRBV6-1 with TRBJ2-7, with a tentative D call TRBD1 (5 bases). Germline-derived CDR1 and CDR2 are MNHNS and SASEGT. This CDR3 is built from 14 residues. Trimming pared 3 bases from V and 0 bases from J, leaving 9 bases between. CDR3 residues: CASSDQGISYEQYF. The CDR3 DNA reads as TGTGCCAGCAGTGATCAGGGCATCTCCTACGAGCAGTACTTC.

This chain links TRBV5-4 with TRBJ2-7, with D possibly being TRBD1 or TRBD2 (6 bases each). Germline V lookup: CDR1 SGHNT, CDR2 YYREEE (reference sequence). The germline V and J ends were trimmed by 6 bases and 6 bases, with 22 bases remaining between them. The CDR3 is 15 residues long. The CDR3 is CASNSQGGPKGEQYF. The CDR3 nucleotides read TGTGCCAGCAACTCCCAAGGGGGGCCCAAAGGCGAGCAGTACTTC.

This chain uses TRBV10-2 with TRBJ2-2, with TRBD2 identical over 7 bases. The germline V gene has CDR1 WSHSY and CDR2 SAAADI. V trimming: 0 bases; J trimming: 3 bases; junction bases outside the gene matches: 7. The CDR3 covers 17 residues. CDR3 in DNA: TGCGCCAGCAGTGAGTCTGCGGGAGTCCGTTACACCGGGGAGCTGTTTTTT. This codes for CASSESAGVRYTGELFF.

This clonotype was seen more than once but under ten times. V is TRBV6-1 and J is TRBJ2-1; 11 bases align to TRBD2. The germline V gene has CDR1 MNHNS and CDR2 SASEGT. The V gene end was trimmed by 6 bases and the J gene end by 3 bases; junction bases not matched to a gene: 7. This CDR3 has 16 amino acids. CDR3 nucleotides: TGTGCCAGCAGCCCCTCGGGACTAGCGGACTACAATGAGCAGTTCTTC. It codes for CASSPSGLADYNEQFF.

This chain joins TRBV6-1 and TRBJ2-2; maybe TRBD1 (6 bases). The CDR3 consists of 16 residues. V was cut by 5 bases and J by 6 bases, with 19 bases left in between. Germline V gives CDR1 MNHNS, CDR2 SASEGT. The CDR3 protein is CASSRSPGQFSGELFF. DNA of the CDR3: TGTGCCAGCAGTCGATCACCCGGACAGTTTTCCGGGGAGCTGTTTTTT.

This clonotype was observed at least ten times. The chain joins TRBV20-1 to TRBJ2-7, with D possibly matching TRBD2 (6 bases). CDR1 DFQATT and CDR2 SNEGSKA come from the germline V gene (reference sequence). CDR3 length: 16 amino acids. The ends were cut back, 2 bases at V and 3 bases at J, with 20 bases in the middle. The DNA of the CDR3 is TGCAGTGCTAGATTTCTTAGCGGCACTGGTCACTACGAGCAGTACTTC. Translation gives CSARFLSGTGHYEQYF.

V and J are TRBV12-3 or TRBV12-4 and TRBJ2-3, with 8 bases fitting TRBD2. V was clipped by 3 bases and J by 1 base; unmatched bases: 6. This CDR3 has 16 amino acids. In DNA form, the CDR3 reads TGTGCCAGCAGTTTGGCACTAGCGGCCCGCACAGATACGCAGTATTTT. Its translation is CASSLALAARTDTQYF.

There are a few counts of this clonotype. The chain combines TRBV4-1 with TRBJ2-1; D call uncertain. This CDR3 has 18 residues. Germline loops: CDR1 MGHRA, CDR2 YSYEKL. The germline V and J ends were trimmed by 4 bases and 3 bases, with 22 bases remaining between them. CDR3 DNA: TGCGCCAGCAGCCCAAGTATATTTTGGGGTGGGTTCTACAATGAGCAGTTCTTC. Its protein product is CASSPSIFWGGFYNEQFF.

V usage is TRBV6-1 and J usage is TRBJ2-7, with D tentatively TRBD2 (6 bases). Germline CDR1 is MNHNS and CDR2 is SASEGT. The germline V and J ends were trimmed by 4 bases and 4 bases, with 23 bases remaining between them. The CDR3 loop spans 17 amino acids. CDR3 nucleotide sequence: TGTGCCAGCAGTGTCGATTGGGGATCGATCGGGGGTTACGAGCAGTACTTC. It is translated as CASSVDWGSIGGYEQYF.

This clonotype was counted many times. The V call is TRBV5-6, the J call TRBJ2-7; no definite D call. This CDR3 is 14 amino acids long. The germline V gene has CDR1 SGHDT and CDR2 YYEEEE. The ends were cut back, 1 base at V and 2 bases at J, with 10 bases in the middle. The CDR3 bases are TGTGCCAGCAGCTTGAAAAGGGCCCCCTACGAGCAGTACTTC. It translates to CASSLKRAPYEQYF.

This clonotype was counted a few times. This rearrangement joins TRBV7-9 to TRBJ2-1, with TRBD2 matching 9 bases. The CDR3 is 15 amino acids. The junction had 5 bases not matched to a gene; V was cut back by 5 bases and J by 3 bases. CDR1 and CDR2 from the germline V gene are SEHNR and FQNEAQ (reference sequence). CDR3: CASSPSGRFYNEQFF. Here the CDR3 DNA reads TGTGCCAGCAGCCCAAGCGGGAGGTTCTACAATGAGCAGTTCTTC.

The chain links TRBV5-4 to TRBJ2-2, with 9 nucleotides matching TRBD1. V lost 4 bases and J lost 0; bases outside the gene matches: 7. This CDR3 contains 17 residues. Per germline, CDR1 SGHNT and CDR2 YYREEE (reference sequence). The CDR3 coding sequence is TGTGCCAGCAGCCGACTGGGACAGGGTCCGAACACCGGGGAGCTGTTTTTT. Its protein product is CASSRLGQGPNTGELFF.

Points on this clonotype: A much larger clone is a single base away; this may be a read error. The chain combines TRBV20-1 with TRBJ2-2, with TRBD2 as a possible D gene (5 bases). Germline lookup yields CDR1 DFQATT and CDR2 SNEGSKA (reference sequence). The CDR3 covers 14 residues. CDR3 DNA: TGCAGTGCTAGATCTCAGGCACACACCGGGGAGCTGTATTTT. Protein: CSARSQAHTGELYF.